One sample yielded the 15 T cell receptor beta chains listed below, sequenced in a study of T cells in Graves' hyperthyroidism and ophthalmopathy. Amplified regions were TCR beta CDR3 sequences from RNA transcripts. First-round RT-PCR targeting the TCR CDR3 was performed with the HTBI primer set. TCRdb re-called the multiplex PCR reads through MiXCR, storing one row per CDR3 protein. Of approximately 380,000 distinct CDR3 sequences detected, over 12% appear once; the ten largest clones hold 25% to 30%. The sample consisted of blood. The receptor source for this set is a man in his fifties with Graves' ophthalmopathy.

This clonotype was seen many times. In DNA, the CDR3 is TGCAGTGCTAGAGATTTGGCAGTTACTACGCAGTATTTT. As protein: CSARDLAVTTQYF. The rearrangement joins TRBV20-1 to TRBJ2-3, with no clear D. The V end lost 0 bases, the J end lost 8 bases, and 12 bases lay between the germline ends. CDR3 length: 13 amino acids. Germline CDR1 DFQATT, CDR2 SNEGSKA (reference sequence).

The V call is TRBV7-2, the J call TRBJ2-2; 9 nucleotides agree with TRBD1. This CDR3 spans 18 amino acids. Germline lookup yields CDR1 SGHTA and CDR2 FQGNSA. V dropped 5 bases and J dropped 7; count of bases not matched to a gene: 17. The CDR3 DNA is TGTGCCAGCAGCCCGTCCCGGGACAGGGTTGTCAATTTCGGGGAGCTGTTTTTT. Its protein product is CASSPSRDRVVNFGELFF.

The chain recombines TRBV29-1 with TRBJ2-3, with D maybe TRBD1 (5 bases). Germline values: CDR1 SQVTM, CDR2 ANQGSEA. The V end was cut by 6 bases, the J end by 12 bases, with 13 bases between. The CDR3 contains 10 residues. The CDR3 loop reads CSVTGPAQYF. DNA of the CDR3: TGCAGCGTAACAGGCCCGGCCCAGTATTTT.

This clonotype appeared many times. V is TRBV7-3 and J is TRBJ1-1; 7 nucleotides align to TRBD1. V was clipped by 2 bases and J by 0 bases; unmatched bases: 9. In germline, CDR1 is SGHTA, CDR2 FQGTGA. The CDR3 is 17 amino acids. CDR3 amino acids: CASSLQGGALMNTEAFF. DNA of the CDR3: TGTGCCAGCAGCTTACAGGGGGGGGCCCTAATGAACACTGAAGCTTTCTTT.

In this sample, this clonotype turned up many times. The CDR3 loop reads CASSTRLAGGNNEQFF. In DNA, the CDR3 is TGTGCCAGCAGTACCAGACTAGCGGGAGGAAACAATGAGCAGTTCTTC. The rearrangement uses TRBV27 and TRBJ2-1; TRBD2 matches 13 bases. The CDR3 consists of 16 residues. V lost 5 bases to trimming and J lost 5 bases; unmatched junction nucleotides: 6. Germline V gene sequence: CDR1 MNHEY, CDR2 SMNVEV (reference sequence).

This clonotype was detected many times. This sequence joins TRBV30 and TRBJ1-5; the D is unclear. This CDR3 spans 13 amino acids. The germline V gene has CDR1 GTSNPN and CDR2 SVGIG (reference sequence). V lost 0 bases and J 6 bases, leaving 9 bases between the germline ends. Written as DNA, the CDR3 is TGTGCCTGGAGTGTTACAGACTCTCAGCCCCAGCATTTT. This sequence encodes CAWSVTDSQPQHF.

In its sample, this clonotype was seen many times. This chain links TRBV28 with TRBJ2-7; 12 nucleotides agree with TRBD2. The germline V gene encodes CDR1 MDHEN and CDR2 SYDVKM. J gave up 0 bases and V 6 bases, and 9 bases lay outside the gene matches. This CDR3 has 17 residues. The CDR3 sequence is CASRPGLAGRISYEQYF. The DNA for the CDR3 is TGTGCCAGCAGACCGGGACTAGCGGGCCGGATCTCCTACGAGCAGTACTTC.

This clonotype appeared many times. The chain joins TRBV7-2 to TRBJ2-3, with TRBD2 matching over 9 bases. The V gene end was trimmed by 6 bases and the J gene end by 3 bases; junction bases not matched to a gene: 7. CDR1 and CDR2 (germline): SGHTA, FQGNSA. The length of the CDR3 is 15 residues. The CDR3: CASSRSGRGTDTQYF. CDR3 nucleotides: TGTGCCAGCAGTCGTAGCGGGAGAGGTACAGATACGCAGTATTTT. The variable domain in full, completed from reference TRBV7-2 and TRBJ2-3, reads GAGVSQSPSNKVTEKGKDVELRCDPISGHTALYWYRQSLGQGLEFLIYFQGNSAPDKSGLPSDRFSAERTGGSVSTLTIQRTQQEDSAVYLCASSRSGRGTDTQYFGPGTRLTVL.

This clonotype came up a few times. The rearrangement uses TRBV2 and TRBJ2-7; a possible D gene is TRBD1 (5 bases). Germline values: CDR1 SNHLY, CDR2 FYNNEI. V lost 4 bases and J lost 5, with 21 bases in between. The CDR3 runs to 16 residues. Here the CDR3 DNA reads TGTGCCAGCAGTGGGGGCCGCTTCAGGACATCACACGAGCAGTACTTC. Protein sequence: CASSGGRFRTSHEQYF. The full variable domain, in which reference TRBV2 and TRBJ2-7 provide the parts outside the CDR3, is EPEVTQTPSHQVTQMGQEVILRCVPISNHLYFYWYRQILGQKVEFLVSFYNNEISEKSEIFDDQFSVERPDGSNFTLKIRSTKLEDSAMYFCASSGGRFRTSHEQYFGPGTRLTVT.

This clonotype was counted only a few times. The chain links TRBV6-1 to TRBJ2-3, with 11 bases lining up with TRBD2. There are 14 residues in the CDR3. Germline trimming cut 10 bases from V and 0 bases from J; bases unmatched to any gene: 3. Germline V gives CDR1 MNHNS, CDR2 SASEGT. CDR3 nucleotide sequence: TGTGCCAATTCTAGCGGGAGGAGCACAGATACGCAGTATTTT. Amino acid sequence: CANSSGRSTDTQYF.

The rearrangement links TRBV20-1 to TRBJ2-5; TRBD1 might be the D (5 bases). Trimming stripped 5 bases from V and 1 base from J, with 11 bases between. Per germline, CDR1 DFQATT and CDR2 SNEGSKA (reference sequence). CDR3 length equals 13 residues. CDR3 loop: CSALRGAQETQYF. CDR3 bases: TGCAGTGCTCTAAGGGGTGCCCAAGAGACCCAGTACTTC.

The sample holds many counts of this clonotype. The chain carries TRBV20-1 and TRBJ2-7; the D call may be TRBD1 or TRBD2 (5 bases each). The CDR3 is 12 residues long. Trimming took off 7 bases at V and 1 base at J, with 11 bases between the two ends. Germline V gene sequence: CDR1 DFQATT, CDR2 SNEGSKA (reference sequence). The CDR3 spells CSVPGSSYEQYF. CDR3 DNA sequence: TGCAGTGTCCCAGGGAGTTCCTACGAGCAGTACTTC.

This clonotype was detected ten times or more. The rearrangement joins TRBV12-3 or TRBV12-4 to TRBJ2-3; D call uncertain. Deletions cut 6 bases from V and 0 bases from J, with 13 bases between. The CDR3 extends over 15 amino acids. Written as DNA, the CDR3 is TGTGCCAGCAGACTTCATGGGTCTAGCACAGATACGCAGTATTTT. Encoded protein: CASRLHGSSTDTQYF.

This clonotype was picked up many times. The chain uses TRBV20-1 and TRBJ2-4; the match to TRBD1 covers 8 bases. Trimming at V came to 2 bases and at J to 7 bases, leaving 4 bases not matched to a gene. Germline-derived CDR1 and CDR2 are DFQATT and SNEGSKA (reference sequence). This CDR3 has 13 amino acids. CDR3 in DNA: TGCAGTGCTAGACGGACAGGGCCCAACATTCAGTACTTC. Protein product: CSARRTGPNIQYF.

This clonotype was counted many times. This chain connects TRBV30 to TRBJ2-1, with TRBD2 identical over 13 bases. The J segment lost 8 bases and the V segment lost 5 bases, leaving 3 bases of the junction unmatched. Germline-derived CDR1 and CDR2 are GTSNPN and SVGIG (reference sequence). CDR3 size: 13 residues. CDR3 DNA sequence: TGTGCCTGGGGACTAGCGGGAGCGGATGAGCAGTTCTTC. Its protein product is CAWGLAGADEQFF.